A single sample is the source of the 3 T cell receptor beta chains below, sequenced in a study of Tregs in tolerant kidney transplant recipients. Here immunoSEQ multiplex PCR was the method, and the copy in TCRdb shows in-frame clones only, minus some. This table has approximately 60,000 clones, about 89% appearing once. Related graft donors supplied nonmyeloablative bone marrow transplants, and mixed chimerism was transient. The sample consisted of CD4+ T cells from blood (PBMCs), taken 6 months after the transplant. These receptors all come from a human patient who received a combined kidney and bone marrow transplant. The graft donor may be the source of some T cells.

V gene TRBV2 combines with J gene TRBJ2-1; tentative D call: TRBD2 (6 bases). CDR3 size: 14 residues. CDR1 and CDR2 (germline): SNHLY, FYNNEI. V shed 5 bases and J shed 5 bases, with 13 bases lying between them. CDR3 bases: TGTGCCAGCAGTAGGGACTCAAGCCACAATGAGCAGTTCTTC. Protein sequence: CASSRDSSHNEQFF.

V and J are TRBV6-1 and TRBJ2-7; D gene uncertain. Deletions cut 6 bases from V and 3 bases from J, with 15 bases between. Germline V gene data show CDR1 as MNHNS and CDR2 as SASEGT. The CDR3 consists of 14 residues. CDR3 in amino acids: CASRRSGLSYEQYF. The CDR3, as DNA: TGTGCCAGCAGGAGGTCCGGCCTTAGCTACGAGCAGTACTTC.

CDR3 sequence: CASSLNFRAEDYGYTF. The CDR3, as DNA: TGTGCCAGCAGCTTAAATTTTCGAGCCGAGGACTATGGCTACACCTTC. This chain joins TRBV7-9 and TRBJ1-2; D call uncertain. CDR1 is SEHNR and CDR2 is FQNEAQ in the germline V gene (reference sequence). V was trimmed by 2 bases and J by 3 bases, leaving 16 bases between them. This CDR3 spans 16 amino acids.